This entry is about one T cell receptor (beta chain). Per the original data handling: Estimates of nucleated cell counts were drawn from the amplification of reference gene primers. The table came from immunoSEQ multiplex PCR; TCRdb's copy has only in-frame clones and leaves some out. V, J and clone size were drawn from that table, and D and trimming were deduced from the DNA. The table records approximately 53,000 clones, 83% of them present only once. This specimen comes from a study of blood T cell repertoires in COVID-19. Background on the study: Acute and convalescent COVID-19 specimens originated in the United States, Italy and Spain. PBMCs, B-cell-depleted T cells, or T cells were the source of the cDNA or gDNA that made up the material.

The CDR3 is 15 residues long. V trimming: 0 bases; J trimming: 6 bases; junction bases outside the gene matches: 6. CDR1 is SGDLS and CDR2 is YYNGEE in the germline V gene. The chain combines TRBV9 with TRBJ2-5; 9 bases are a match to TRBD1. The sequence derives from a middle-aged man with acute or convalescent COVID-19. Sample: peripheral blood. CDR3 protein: CASSVEGQGRKTQYF. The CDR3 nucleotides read TGTGCCAGCAGCGTAGAGGGACAGGGCCGAAAGACCCAGTACTTC.